The 26 T cell receptor beta chains below all came from one sample that was sequenced in a study of blood T cell repertoires in COVID-19. The method was immunoSEQ multiplex PCR; TCRdb's version includes in-frame clones alone and lacks a portion of them. The sample records approximately 13,000 clones, around 83% being singletons. The sample taken for sequencing was peripheral blood. The receptor source for this set is a woman aged 45-65 years with active or convalescent COVID-19.

With respect to this clone: One junction end does not reproduce the germline sequence, and a read error may be involved. The CDR3 here is CASSEGSCHFTVF. The CDR3 region has the DNA TGTGCCAGCAGTGAAGGTTCCTGTCATTTTACGGTTTTT. This chain joins TRBV2 and TRBJ1-4; the D is unclear. CDR3 length equals 13 residues. Germline V CDR1 and CDR2: SNHLY, FYNNEI.

A single count supports this clone. V usage is TRBV6-1 and J usage is TRBJ2-7; weak D call: TRBD2 (6 bases). The CDR3 is made up of 13 amino acids. V was shortened by 5 bases and J by 2 bases, with 10 bases between the two germline ends. Germline V gene lookup returns CDR1 MNHNS and CDR2 SASEGT. CDR3: CASSHSGPYEQYF. The CDR3 nucleotides are TGTGCCAGCAGTCACAGCGGGCCCTACGAGCAGTACTTC.

The chain carries TRBV28 and TRBJ2-2; the match to TRBD2 covers 7 bases. Trimming cost V 10 bases and J 5 bases; bases outside gene matches: 7. There are 13 residues in the CDR3. Germline CDR1 is MDHEN and CDR2 is SYDVKM. The CDR3 coding sequence is TGTGCCACCAAGCGGGGCGGTACCGGGGAGCTGTTTTTT. The encoded protein is CATKRGGTGELFF.

The chain couples TRBV6-5 to TRBJ2-7; 12 bases agree with TRBD1. Trimming cost V 6 bases and J 5 bases; bases outside gene matches: 2. In germline, CDR1 is MNHEY, CDR2 SVGAGI. The CDR3 is 13 amino acids. The CDR3 spells CASRGTGGNEQYF. The CDR3 DNA reads TGTGCCAGCAGGGGGACAGGGGGCAACGAGCAGTACTTC.

The gene calls are TRBV29-1 and TRBJ2-1, with D tentatively TRBD2 (6 bases). The germline V gene encodes CDR1 SQVTM and CDR2 ANQGSEA. V lost 6 bases to trimming and J lost 8 bases, with 14 bases between them. The CDR3 sequence is 12 residues long. DNA of the CDR3: TGCAGCGTCGCAAGGAGGGTGGATGAGCAGTTCTTC. Translation gives CSVARRVDEQFF.

The gene calls are TRBV10-3 and TRBJ2-2, with 7 bases that match TRBD1. The CDR3 length is 17 residues. CDR1 ENHRY and CDR2 SYGVKD come from the germline V gene. V was clipped by 7 bases and J by 3 bases; unmatched bases: 14. The CDR3 loop is CAITDLNRGGDTGELFF. The CDR3 region has the DNA TGTGCCATCACTGATTTAAACAGGGGTGGGGACACCGGGGAGCTGTTTTTT.

This chain uses TRBV7-2 with TRBJ2-1; the match to TRBD2 covers 15 bases. The germline CDR1 and CDR2 sequences are SGHTA and FQGNSA. This CDR3 has 15 amino acids. Trimming cost V 5 bases and J 10 bases; bases outside gene matches: 6. The CDR3 sequence: CASSQGGLAGGEQFF. The CDR3 DNA reads as TGTGCCAGCAGCCAAGGGGGACTAGCGGGAGGAGAGCAGTTCTTC.

The chain couples TRBV4-1 to TRBJ1-1; D is perhaps TRBD1 (5 bases). The V end was cut by 3 bases, the J end by 3 bases, with 11 bases between. The CDR3 spans 14 residues. Germline CDR1 is MGHRA and CDR2 is YSYEKL. The DNA for the CDR3 is TGCGCCAGCAGCCAGATATGGGGGGACACTGAAGCTTTCTTT. Translating it yields CASSQIWGDTEAFF.

This rearrangement joins TRBV7-9 to TRBJ2-1; 13 bases line up with TRBD2. CDR3 length equals 15 residues. Germline CDR1 reads SEHNR; CDR2 reads FQNEAQ (reference sequence). The V and J ends lost 5 bases and 9 bases, in that order; junction bases with no gene match: 7. The CDR3 coding sequence is TGTGCCAGCAGCGTTACTAGCGGGAGGGCCTTTGAGCAGTTCTTC. Translation: CASSVTSGRAFEQFF.

The V and J genes are TRBV7-6 and TRBJ2-7; TRBD2 agrees at 7 bases. Germline lookup yields CDR1 SGHVS and CDR2 FNYEAQ. The CDR3 covers 14 residues. The V gene end was trimmed by 1 base and the J gene end by 3 bases; junction bases not matched to a gene: 3. The CDR3 loop is CASSLVGEGYEQYF. The DNA of the CDR3 is TGTGCCAGCAGCTTAGTAGGGGAGGGCTACGAGCAGTACTTC.

This chain connects TRBV9 to TRBJ2-7; D is possibly TRBD2 (6 bases). Germline CDR1 and CDR2: SGDLS and YYNGEE. V dropped 4 bases and J dropped 5 bases, with 22 bases sitting between them. The CDR3 is 16 residues long. The DNA of the CDR3 is TGTGCCAGCAGCCCCCTTGGCCCGGGAGTAGTTAACGAGCAGTACTTC. Its translation: CASSPLGPGVVNEQYF.

J is TRBJ1-2 and V is TRBV27, with 10 nucleotides matching TRBD1. Trimming removed 3 bases from V and 6 bases from J; junction bases left unmatched: 7. This CDR3 is built from 15 residues. Germline assignment: CDR1 MNHEY and CDR2 SMNVEV (reference sequence). CDR3 protein: CASSFWPTGGDGYTF. For the CDR3, the DNA is TGTGCCAGCAGTTTTTGGCCGACAGGGGGCGATGGCTACACCTTC.

The V call is TRBV27, the J call TRBJ2-1; 8 bases are shared with TRBD2. Germline trimming cut 10 bases from V and 0 bases from J; bases unmatched to any gene: 8. This CDR3 contains 15 residues. CDR1 is MNHEY, CDR2 SMNVEV, per germline (reference sequence). This CDR3 reads CATTTSANSYNEQFF. The CDR3 nucleotides read TGTGCCACTACGACTAGCGCTAACTCCTACAATGAGCAGTTCTTC.

The chain links TRBV6-6 to TRBJ2-5; D perhaps matches TRBD2 (5 bases). Germline V gives CDR1 MNHNY, CDR2 SVGAGI (reference sequence). V gave up 6 bases and J gave up 3 bases, with 11 bases separating them. The CDR3 is 13 amino acids. CDR3 in amino acids: CASSHTSEETQYF. The CDR3 DNA follows: TGTGCCAGCAGCCATACTAGTGAAGAGACCCAGTACTTC.

This clone was observed a few times. The chain employs TRBV28 and TRBJ2-3, with 10 bases fitting TRBD2. V gave up 2 bases and J gave up 4 bases; unmatched junction bases: 3. The CDR3 covers 15 residues. Germline V gene sequence: CDR1 MDHEN, CDR2 SYDVKM. For the CDR3, the DNA is TGTGCCAGCAGTTTACTAGCGGGAGCGGCAGATACGCAGTATTTT. Translation gives CASSLLAGAADTQYF.

The sample holds a few counts of this clone. V gene TRBV19 combines with J gene TRBJ1-5; possibly TRBD1 for D (5 bases). The germline gives CDR1 LNHDA, CDR2 SQIVND (reference sequence). V lost 3 bases and J lost 1, with 10 bases in between. The CDR3 sequence is 15 residues long. Here the CDR3 reads CASSMGGMSNQPQHF. Written as DNA, the CDR3 is TGTGCCAGTAGTATGGGGGGTATGAGCAATCAGCCCCAGCATTTT.

The gene calls are TRBV12-3 or TRBV12-4 and TRBJ2-1; 11 positions agree with TRBD1. The CDR3 consists of 13 residues. V lost 6 bases, J lost 9 bases, and 4 bases stayed unmatched. The DNA of the CDR3 is TGTGCCAGCAGGGGGACAGGGGGTAGTGAGCAGTTCTTC. Translated, it gives CASRGTGGSEQFF.

V usage is TRBV6-5 and J usage is TRBJ2-7, with D maybe TRBD1 (6 bases). Trimming stripped 0 bases from V and 1 base from J, with 10 bases between. Germline lookup yields CDR1 MNHEY and CDR2 SVGAGI. This CDR3 has 15 residues. CDR3 residues: CASSYSFTGSYEQYF. The DNA of the CDR3 is TGTGCCAGCAGTTACTCTTTTACAGGGTCCTACGAGCAGTACTTC.

This CDR3 is CASSFPGGRYTF. The CDR3 DNA reads TGCGCCAGCAGCTTTCCAGGGGGCCGCTACACCTTC. The chain combines TRBV5-1 with TRBJ1-2; 8 bases match TRBD1. Per the germline V gene, CDR1 is SGHRS and CDR2 is YFSETQ. The CDR3 is made up of 12 amino acids. The V and J ends lost 2 bases and 9 bases, in that order; junction bases with no gene match: 3.

V usage is TRBV19 and J usage is TRBJ1-1; no clear D. This CDR3 has 14 residues. Germline CDR1 and CDR2: LNHDA and SQIVND (reference sequence). With 1 base removed from V and 0 bases from J, the gap between germline ends came to 6 bases. The CDR3 is CASSIAILNTEAFF. CDR3 nucleotides: TGTGCCAGTAGTATAGCCATCCTGAACACTGAAGCTTTCTTT.

V is TRBV14 and J is TRBJ1-3; 10 bases fit TRBD1. V trimming: 2 bases; J trimming: 1 base; junction bases outside the gene matches: 2. Germline lookup yields CDR1 SGHDN and CDR2 FVKESK. The CDR3 covers 16 residues. CDR3 sequence (DNA): TGTGCCAGCAGCCAACGGACAGGGGGGTCTGGAAACACCATATATTTT. This gives the protein CASSQRTGGSGNTIYF.

The rearrangement joins TRBV29-1 to TRBJ1-2; D might be TRBD1 (5 bases). Germline V gene data show CDR1 as SQVTM and CDR2 as ANQGSEA. This CDR3 spans 13 amino acids. V dropped 4 bases and J dropped 4 bases, with 13 bases sitting between them. CDR3: CSVVGGEAYGYTF. CDR3 in DNA: TGCAGCGTTGTGGGAGGGGAGGCCTATGGCTACACCTTC.

This sequence joins TRBV6-6 and TRBJ2-3; 7 bases are a match to TRBD1. The germline gives CDR1 MNHNY, CDR2 SVGAGI (reference sequence). V lost 5 bases and J lost 6; bases outside the gene matches: 8. The CDR3 length is 14 residues. CDR3: CASSTDRVMDTQYF. Here the CDR3 DNA reads TGTGCCAGCAGTACCGACAGGGTAATGGATACGCAGTATTTT.

V is TRBV12-3 or TRBV12-4 and J is TRBJ1-1; D unresolved. V lost 6 bases and J 3 bases, leaving 11 bases between the germline ends. This CDR3 has 13 residues. The CDR3 region is CASRPEVDTEAFF. The CDR3 DNA reads TGTGCCAGCAGGCCCGAAGTAGACACTGAAGCTTTCTTT.

This rearrangement joins TRBV7-6 to TRBJ1-6, with 7 positions matching TRBD1. The junction had 12 bases not matched to a gene; V was cut back by 1 base and J by 9 bases. Germline V gene lookup returns CDR1 SGHVS and CDR2 FNYEAQ. This CDR3 is 17 amino acids long. The CDR3 nucleotides are TGTGCCAGCAGCTTAGAGACGACAGGGAAGGGGGGTTCACCCCTCCACTTT. This codes for CASSLETTGKGGSPLHF.

V usage is TRBV27 and J usage is TRBJ2-3; 8 nucleotides agree with TRBD1. Trimming removed 4 bases from V and 1 base from J; junction bases left unmatched: 7. Germline V lookup: CDR1 MNHEY, CDR2 SMNVEV (reference sequence). The CDR3 totals 16 residues. The CDR3 sequence is CASSSPSGQGTDTQYF. CDR3 sequence (DNA): TGTGCCAGCAGTTCCCCCTCGGGACAGGGCACAGATACGCAGTATTTT.